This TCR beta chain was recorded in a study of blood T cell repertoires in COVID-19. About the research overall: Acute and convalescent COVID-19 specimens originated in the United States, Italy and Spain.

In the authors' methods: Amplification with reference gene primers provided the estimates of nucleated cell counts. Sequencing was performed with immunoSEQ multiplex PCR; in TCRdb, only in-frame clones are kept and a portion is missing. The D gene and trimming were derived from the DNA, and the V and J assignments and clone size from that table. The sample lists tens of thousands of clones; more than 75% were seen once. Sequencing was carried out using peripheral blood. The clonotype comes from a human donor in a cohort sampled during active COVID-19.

The CDR3 sequence: CASSGLAGAEYEQYF. In DNA, the CDR3 is TGTGCCAGCAGTGGACTAGCGGGGGCAGAGTACGAGCAGTACTTC. The chain joins TRBV2 to TRBJ2-7; 12 bases map to TRBD2. CDR1 and CDR2 from the germline V gene are SNHLY and FYNNEI. The CDR3 runs 15 residues. The junction had 5 bases not matched to a gene; V was cut back by 4 bases and J by 4 bases.